This T cell receptor (beta chain) was identified in a study of early T cells in non-severe SARS-CoV-2 infection. V lost 0 bases and J lost 5, with 10 bases in between. Germline CDR1 reads MNHEY; CDR2 reads SVGEGT. The CDR3 length is 14 residues. TCRdb reprocessed the 5' RACE reads with MiXCR, giving one entry per CDR3 protein. The sample holds 60,000 to 75,000 distinct CDR3 sequences, over 10% seen once. The V gene is TRBV6-2 or TRBV6-3, the J gene TRBJ1-1; D remains ambiguous. The TCR originated in an adult who was a healthcare worker with PCR-confirmed SARS-CoV-2 infection or an uninfected control (not recorded which). Sequencing was performed on whole blood, taken at baseline. CDR3 residues: CASSYSRSRTEAFF. CDR3 sequence (DNA): TGTGCCAGCAGTTACTCGAGGAGTAGGACTGAAGCTTTCTTT.